The sequence of this T cell receptor beta chain was determined in a study of OX40 agonist ivuxolimab in advanced cancers. Regarding the complete study: Ivuxolimab was an agonistic, fully human IgG2 monoclonal antibody directed against OX40 (CD134), a costimulatory receptor. The dose-escalation cohort was almost 85% male with a mean age of about 58 years, ranging from 23 to 79. Among the 50 to 55 dose-escalation patients, approximately 20 had hepatocellular carcinoma, roughly 15 melanoma, 9 renal cell carcinoma and 9 head and neck cancer. Prior anti-PD-1, anti-PD-L1 or anti-CTLA-4 therapy was permitted, and 30% to 50% of dose-escalation patients had received checkpoint inhibitors. Intravenous ivuxolimab was administered to patients every 2 weeks at six dose levels: 0.01, 0.1, 0.3, 1.5, 3 and 10 mg/kg. The paper reports the monotherapy dose-escalation portion (N ≈ 50 patients) of the phase I ivuxolimab trial. Partial responses occurred in three dose-escalation patients: two with cutaneous melanoma and one with hepatocellular carcinoma. Peripheral TCRbeta sequencing was intended to test whether TCR sequence diversity was altered and clonal T-cell expansion was caused by ivuxolimab. The full study reports these points: In the 0.1-3.0 mg/kg groups, partial responders had among the lowest normalized peripheral clonal expansion, particularly in CD8+ T cells. Which antigens the clonally expanded peripheral T cells were specific for was not determined. Low levels of normalized T-cell clonal expansion were also shown by some nonresponding patients. At doses of 0.1 to 3.0 mg/kg, clonal expansion of both CD4+ and CD8+ T cells in blood was seen between baseline and week 6. After ivuxolimab, CD8+ T cells had more expanded clones than CD4+ T cells on average.

The CDR3 covers 14 residues, taking in both the cysteine and the phenylalanine. Only the CDR3 part of the read is kept: 42 bases, read in frame from the first base. V gives up 2 bases and J gives up 1 base, and the segment between their germline ends measures 8 bases. Based on the germline V gene, the CDR1 and CDR2 sequences are SGHTA and FQGTGA. Details on this clone: Its binding antigen is unknown. Qualities for individual bases were not recorded, and no much larger clone is one base off.

Patients with autoimmune disease history or receiving systemic immunosuppression were excluded from the trial. In every dose cohort, peripheral blood was drawn for TCR sequencing at baseline, cycle 4 day 1, and cycle 7 day 1. The samples were drawn from a first-in-human, open-label, multicenter phase I dose-escalation trial of ivuxolimab. Adults with locally advanced or metastatic melanoma, renal cell, hepatocellular, or head and neck squamous cell carcinoma were enrolled in the trial. Before TCR sequencing, CD4+ T cells and CD8+ T cells were sorted from peripheral blood as separate populations. Genomic DNA was extracted from sorted cells for sequencing of the TCRbeta CDR3 region. The immunoSEQ Assay was used to sequence the TCRbeta CDR3 regions. The table was pulled from immuneACCESS by TCRdb, which kept in-frame rearrangements only. Such tables lose some clones; where checked, under half of the loss comes from unresolved V genes, and the rest has no known cause. This sample holds 35,000 to 55,000 clones; 80% to 90% were observed only once. The ten top clones hold about 2.1% of the sample.

This clonotype was obtained from an adult with an advanced solid tumor such as melanoma, head and neck, liver or kidney cancer. The chain is made from TRBV7-3 and TRBJ1-1; no D gene can be assigned with confidence. The input for sequencing was CD4+ or CD8+ T cells sorted from blood, taken in a trial of the OX40 agonist ivuxolimab. The bases read TGTGCCAGCAGCTTACTCCCGGGGAACACTGAAGCTTTCTTT. Translated, this is CASSLLPGNTEAFF.